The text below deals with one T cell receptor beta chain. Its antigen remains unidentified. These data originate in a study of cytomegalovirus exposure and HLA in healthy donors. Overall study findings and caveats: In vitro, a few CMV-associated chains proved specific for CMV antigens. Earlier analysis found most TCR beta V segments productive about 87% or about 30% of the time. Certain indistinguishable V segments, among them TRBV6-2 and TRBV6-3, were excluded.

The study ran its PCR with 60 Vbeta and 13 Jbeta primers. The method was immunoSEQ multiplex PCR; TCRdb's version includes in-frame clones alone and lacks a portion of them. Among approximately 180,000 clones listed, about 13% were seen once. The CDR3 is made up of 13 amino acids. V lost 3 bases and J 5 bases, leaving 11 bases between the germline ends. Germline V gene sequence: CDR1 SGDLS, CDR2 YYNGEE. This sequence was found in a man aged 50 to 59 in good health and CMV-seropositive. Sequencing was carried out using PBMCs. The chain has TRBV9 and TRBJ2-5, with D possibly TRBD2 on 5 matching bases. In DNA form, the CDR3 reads TGTGCCAGCAGCGGGGAGCCCGGGGAGACCCAGTACTTC. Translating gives CASSGEPGETQYF. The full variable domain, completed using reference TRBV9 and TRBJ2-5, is DSGVTQTPKHLITATGQRVTLRCSPRSGDLSVYWYQQSLDQGLQFLIQYYNGEERAKGNILERFSAQQFPDLHSELNLSSLELGDSALYFCASSGEPGETQYFGPGTRLLVL.